A selection of T cell receptor beta chains follows, all from one sample in a study of early T cells in non-severe SARS-CoV-2 infection. TCRdb independently ran MiXCR on the 5' RACE reads; one entry per CDR3 protein. The table records roughly 71,000 distinct CDR3 sequences, approximately 13% of them present only once. The sequenced sample was whole blood. The receptors shown here come from an adult who was a healthcare worker with PCR-confirmed SARS-CoV-2 infection or an uninfected control (not recorded which). The CDR3 runs from the conserved cysteine through the conserved F or W. Each record gives: J gene, D gene, clone size, V gene, CDR3 DNA, CDR3 protein. The D gene is left open where the match is weak. Expanded clones get a size class; other rows say once, few or many, or leave the size out.

TRBJ2-1 . many TRBV24-1 TGTGCCACCAGTGATTCAGGGTCCTACAATGAGCAGTTCTTC CATSDSGSYNEQFF
TRBJ2-5 TRBD2 many TRBV6-2/TRBV6-3 TGTGCCAGCATTCTCCCTACAGAGCGGGAGCGTGGACAAGAGACCCAGTACTTC CASILPTERERGQETQYF
TRBJ2-1 TRBD2 . TRBV2 TGTGCCAGCAGAGCGGGGAGCTCCTACAATGAGCAGTTCTTC CASRAGSSYNEQFF
TRBJ2-2 . once TRBV5-1 TGCGCCAGCAGCAACACCAGGGAGCTGTTTTTT CASSNTRELFF
TRBJ2-1 TRBD2 many TRBV29-1 TGCAGCGTCAAAGAGGCGGGGGGGCCCAATGAGCAGTTCTTC CSVKEAGGPNEQFF
TRBJ2-2 . . TRBV6-5 TGTGCCAGCAGTCGCCATAGCACCGGGGAGCTGTTTTTT CASSRHSTGELFF
TRBJ1-2 . many TRBV6-5 TGTGCCAGCAGTTCTCGGGAGGTCTATGGCTACACCTTC CASSSREVYGYTF
TRBJ1-2 . . TRBV12-3/TRBV12-4 TGTGCCAGCAGTCCCCCCAGCACACCCAAGGGCTACACCTTT CASSPPSTPKGYTF
TRBJ1-4 TRBD1 . TRBV6-6 TGTGCCACCTTGAGATCTGATCAGGGGGCTAATGAAAAACTGTTTTTT CATLRSDQGANEKLFF
TRBJ2-5 . . TRBV11-2 TGTGCCAGCAGCTTATCTCAAATCGGGAAGACCCAGTACTTC CASSLSQIGKTQYF
TRBJ1-3 . . TRBV30 TGTGCCTGGAGTCACCTCAGGGAAACCTCCTCTGGAAACACCATATATTTT CAWSHLRETSSGNTIYF
TRBJ2-2 . many TRBV24-1 TGTGCCACCAGTGATTTACGGGGTGCGGGCACCGGGGAGCTGTTTTTT CATSDLRGAGTGELFF
TRBJ1-1 . few TRBV9 TGTGCCGCCCGGGGGGGGACTGAAGCTTTCTTT CAARGGTEAFF
TRBJ1-6 . many TRBV12-3/TRBV12-4 TGTGCCAGCAGCCTCGGACGGGATAATTCACCCCTCCACTTT CASSLGRDNSPLHF
TRBJ2-7 TRBD2 few TRBV27 TGTGCCAGCAAGGCTAGCGGAACGTACGAGCAGTACTTC CASKASGTYEQYF
TRBJ2-3 . many TRBV29-1 TGCAGCGTAGGCCAAACGATGGATACGCAGTATTTT CSVGQTMDTQYF
TRBJ2-3 TRBD2 few TRBV19 TGTGCCAGTAGTCTCATACTAGCGGTAACAGATACGCAGTATTTT CASSLILAVTDTQYF
TRBJ2-3 . many TRBV5-1 TGCGCCAGCAGCTTGTACGGGGGGACAGACACAGATACGCAGTATTTT CASSLYGGTDTDTQYF
TRBJ2-3 . . TRBV6-2/TRBV6-3 TGTGCCAGCAGTAGGATCTTCAGGGTAGATACGCAGTATTTT CASSRIFRVDTQYF
TRBJ2-3 . many TRBV7-9 TGTGCCAGCAGCCGGGGTACAGATACGCAGTATTTT CASSRGTDTQYF
TRBJ2-2 . many TRBV11-2 TGTGCCAGCAGCCCACTGAGGGGCACCGGGGAGCTGTTTTTT CASSPLRGTGELFF
TRBJ2-1 TRBD2 few TRBV11-3 TGTGCCAGCGGGGGACTATCAGCGGTGACCTACAATGAGCAGTTCTTC CASGGLSAVTYNEQFF
TRBJ1-3 . . TRBV7-6 TGTGCCAGCAGCTTACTGGGAAACACCATATATTTT CASSLLGNTIYF
TRBJ2-1 . few TRBV18 TGTGCCAGCTCACCACCGGGTAGCGCCTACAATGAGCAGTTCTTC CASSPPGSAYNEQFF
TRBJ1-4 . many TRBV12-2 . CASRPNPGRLMKNCFF
TRBJ2-7 . few TRBV18 TGTGCCAGCTCAGCAAAATGGGGACGCTCCTACGAGCAGTACTTC CASSAKWGRSYEQYF
TRBJ2-3 . few TRBV29-1 TGCAGCGTTGCTTGGGGGGCGCGGCGGGGGCAGTATTTT CSVAWGARRGQYF
TRBJ2-1 TRBD2 many TRBV5-8 TGTGCCAGCAGCTTGGAAGGGAGGGATGAGCAGTTCTTC CASSLEGRDEQFF
TRBJ2-3 . many TRBV3-1 TGTGCCAGCAGCCTTATGCGGGCGGGGGCCCCAGATACGCAGTATTTT CASSLMRAGAPDTQYF
TRBJ2-3 . many TRBV5-1 TGCGCCAGCAGCTTGGGGGCCCTACAGGATACGCAGTATTTT CASSLGALQDTQYF
TRBJ2-3 . . TRBV6-5 TGTGCCAGCAGTTACGTAGCGACAGATACGCAGTATTTT CASSYVATDTQYF
TRBJ1-2 TRBD1 few TRBV30 TGTGCCTGGAGTCTACCGGGGGGACAGGGGTACTATGGCTACACCTTC CAWSLPGGQGYYGYTF
TRBJ2-7 TRBD2 many TRBV12-3/TRBV12-4 TGTGCCAGCAGTAAACTAGCGGTTACAGAGCAGTACTTC CASSKLAVTEQYF
TRBJ2-1 . few TRBV6-1 TGTGCCAGCGGGCACATCTGGAACAATGAGCAGTTCTTC CASGHIWNNEQFF
TRBJ2-1 TRBD2 many TRBV6-5 TGTGCCAGCAGTTCCGTAGCGGGCCACTCCTACAATGAGCAGTTCTTC CASSSVAGHSYNEQFF
TRBJ2-3 TRBD2 many TRBV20-1 TGCAGTGCTAGCGGGGGGGCCGGGTCAGATACGCAGTATTTT CSASGGAGSDTQYF
TRBJ2-3 . few TRBV4-3 TGCGCCAGCAGCCAACGTAGGAGCACAGATACGCAGTATTTT CASSQRRSTDTQYF
TRBJ2-7 . . TRBV20-1 TGCAGTGCTAGAGACTCTGCAGGGACCTACGAGCAGTACTTC CSARDSAGTYEQYF
TRBJ2-6 . many TRBV11-2 TGTGCCAGCAGCTTAGTTGGAGGATCTACTGGGGCCAACGTCCTGACTTTC CASSLVGGSTGANVLTF
TRBJ1-1 . many TRBV1 TGCACCAGCAGCCAAGAACGGACGGGCGAAGCTTTCTTT CTSSQERTGEAFF
TRBJ2-3 . few TRBV2 TGTGCCAGCAGTGAGACTCGTCCGTCGGATACGCAGTATTTT CASSETRPSDTQYF
TRBJ2-7 TRBD2 . TRBV7-3 TGTGCCAGCAGCCCTAGCGGACCCCCCTTGTACGAGCAGTACTTC CASSPSGPPLYEQYF
TRBJ2-5 TRBD1 many TRBV10-3 TGTGCCATCAGGACAGGGGGCGAAGAGACCCAGTACTTC CAIRTGGEETQYF
TRBJ1-2 TRBD1 many TRBV12-3/TRBV12-4 TGTGCCAGCAGCCACTGGACAGGGGCCAACTATGGCTACACCTTC CASSHWTGANYGYTF
TRBJ2-7 . many TRBV12-3/TRBV12-4 TGTGCCAGCAGTTTCAGGGCAGACTACGAGCAGTACTTC CASSFRADYEQYF
TRBJ1-2 TRBD1 many TRBV5-1 TGCGCCAGCAGCTTAGGGCAGGGGGCGCCCGGCTACACCTTC CASSLGQGAPGYTF
TRBJ2-7 . many TRBV20-1 TGCAGTGCTAAGCTTAGAGGGGCGCGTGAGCAGTACTTC CSAKLRGAREQYF
TRBJ2-5 . . TRBV29-1 TGCAGCGTTGCAGGGGGAGGGCGAACCGAGACCCAGTACTTC CSVAGGGRTETQYF
TRBJ2-5 . few TRBV18 TGTGCCAGCTCACCACAAGCGGGCCCACAAGAGACCCAGTACTTC CASSPQAGPQETQYF
TRBJ2-2 . few TRBV18 TGTGCCAGCTCACCACCCCTGCCGACAGGAAACACCGGGGAGCTGTTTTTT CASSPPLPTGNTGELFF
TRBJ1-2 . few TRBV9 TGTGCCAGCAGCGCAGAGGACGTTGGCTACACCTTC CASSAEDVGYTF
TRBJ2-6 . many TRBV28 TGTGCCAGCAGTGGGTTCGTCCTGACTTTC CASSGFVLTF
TRBJ2-1 . . TRBV3-1 TGTGCCAGCAGGGGTGGACTCACCTACAATGAGCAGTTCTTC CASRGGLTYNEQFF
TRBJ2-1 . many TRBV6-2/TRBV6-3 TGTGCCAGCAGTTACGGATTGGGACGGGTAGTGGAGCAGTTCTTC CASSYGLGRVVEQFF
TRBJ2-2 TRBD2 few TRBV3-1 TGTGCCAGCAGCCAAGATGGGACTAGCGGGGGGCCCTACACCGGGGAGCTGTTTTTT CASSQDGTSGGPYTGELFF
TRBJ1-2 TRBD1 many TRBV12-3/TRBV12-4 TGTGCCAGCAGATCCCGGACAGGGAGGAGTGGCTACACCTTC CASRSRTGRSGYTF
TRBJ2-7 TRBD1 few TRBV30 TGTGCCTGGAGTCCAGGGGGCACCGAGCAGTACTTC CAWSPGGTEQYF